One sample yielded the 20 T cell receptor beta chains listed below, sequenced in a study of patients and donors after allogeneic stem cell transplantation. TCRdb redid the calling of the RT-PCR reads with MiXCR, one entry per CDR3 protein. The sample carries 400,000 to 450,000 distinct CDR3 sequences, 16% recorded once. Source material: blood, either unsorted or a sorted T cell fraction (not recorded which). The origin of the receptors is a human donor who was either an allogeneic HSCT recipient or a stem cell or donor lymphocyte infusion donor (not recorded which). It is not recorded whose cells these are; they may come from a transplant donor.

This clonotype showed up just a few times. The chain is built from TRBV20-1 and TRBJ2-7; 8 nucleotides match TRBD2. The CDR3 is 13 amino acids. Germline CDR1 is DFQATT and CDR2 is SNEGSKA (reference sequence). V trimming: 6 bases; J trimming: 4 bases; junction bases outside the gene matches: 8. CDR3 in DNA: TGCAGTGCCCTTAGCGGGGACCTATACGAGCAGTACTTC. As protein: CSALSGDLYEQYF.

This clonotype was recorded many times. The chain has TRBV12-3 or TRBV12-4 and TRBJ1-1; D is perhaps TRBD1 (6 bases). V was clipped by 8 bases and J by 0 bases, with 13 bases between them. The CDR3 runs 14 residues. CDR3 loop: CASRRQGMNTEAFF. For the CDR3, the DNA is TGTGCCAGCCGGAGGCAGGGGATGAACACTGAAGCTTTCTTT.

This clonotype has only a few counts. This sequence joins TRBV28 and TRBJ2-7, with D tentatively TRBD1 or TRBD2 (6 bases each). The CDR3 has 15 residues. Germline V CDR1 and CDR2: MDHEN, SYDVKM. Trimming cost V 8 bases and J 0 bases, with 17 bases left between them. CDR3 in DNA: TGTGCCAGCTGCCCGGGGGCGAAGAGCTCCTACGAGCAGTACTTC. Translation: CASCPGAKSSYEQYF.

Ten or more counts support this clonotype. The chain joins TRBV12-3 or TRBV12-4 to TRBJ1-4, with D tentatively TRBD1 (5 bases). The length of the CDR3 is 15 residues. V dropped 4 bases and J dropped 4 bases, with 13 bases sitting between them. Here the CDR3 reads CASSSPDSRNEKLFF. In DNA, the CDR3 is TGTGCCAGCAGTTCCCCCGACAGCCGTAATGAAAAACTGTTTTTT.

A few counts support this clonotype. The gene calls are TRBV9 and TRBJ1-1; D unclear. Germline lookup yields CDR1 SGDLS and CDR2 YYNGEE. V lost 4 bases and J lost 5, with 15 bases in between. The CDR3 runs to 14 residues. CDR3 residues: CASSNHPELTEAFF. As DNA, the CDR3 is TGTGCCAGCAGCAACCACCCGGAGTTGACTGAAGCTTTCTTT.

This sequence joins TRBV20-1 and TRBJ2-5; D unresolved. The CDR3 length is 13 residues. V was shortened by 3 bases and J by 0 bases, with 8 bases between the two germline ends. CDR1 DFQATT and CDR2 SNEGSKA come from the germline V gene (reference sequence). The DNA for the CDR3 is TGCAGTGCTAGTGTGTCAGACCAAGAGACCCAGTACTTC. Residues: CSASVSDQETQYF.

This clonotype was seen a handful of times. The chain has TRBV5-6 and TRBJ1-1; D gene uncertain. Deletions cut 0 bases from V and 7 bases from J, with 13 bases between. The germline gives CDR1 SGHDT, CDR2 YYEEEE. This CDR3 is 14 amino acids long. CDR3 coding DNA: TGTGCCAGCAGCTTGGTGCCCGTCCCGGGTGAAGCTTTCTTT. Its protein product is CASSLVPVPGEAFF.

The chain uses TRBV2 and TRBJ2-1, with 14 nucleotides matching TRBD2. With 6 bases clipped from V and 7 bases from J, the junction kept 5 bases outside the gene matches. Germline CDR1 reads SNHLY; CDR2 reads FYNNEI. This CDR3 is built from 15 residues. In DNA form, the CDR3 reads TGTGCCAGCAGCGGACTAGCGGGGGGACATAATGAGCAGTTCTTC. Translation: CASSGLAGGHNEQFF.

This clonotype has only a few counts. This rearrangement joins TRBV29-1 to TRBJ2-3; D is possibly TRBD1 (5 bases). In germline, CDR1 is SQVTM, CDR2 ANQGSEA. The CDR3 runs 14 residues. V shed 4 bases and J shed 2 bases, with 13 bases lying between them. CDR3 DNA: TGCAGCGTTGCCCCAGGGTCGGACACAGATACGCAGTATTTT. Protein product: CSVAPGSDTDTQYF.

The rearrangement joins TRBV10-3 to TRBJ2-3; D remains ambiguous. V was shortened by 0 bases and J by 2 bases, with 9 bases between the two germline ends. The CDR3 spans 15 residues. Germline CDR1 reads ENHRY; CDR2 reads SYGVKD. CDR3 region: CAISESVRNTDTQYF. In DNA form, the CDR3 reads TGTGCCATCAGTGAGTCGGTCAGGAACACAGATACGCAGTATTTT.

The table lists this clonotype with a few counts. CDR3 loop: CASSALLKSGANVLTF. The CDR3 DNA reads as TGTGCCAGCAGCGCTCTCCTCAAGTCTGGGGCCAACGTCCTGACTTTC. The chain has TRBV9 and TRBJ2-6; D gene uncertain. V lost 3 bases to trimming and J lost 1 base, with 11 bases between them. Germline V CDR1 and CDR2: SGDLS, YYNGEE. This CDR3 has 16 residues.

The chain combines TRBV9 with TRBJ2-2; 8 nucleotides line up with TRBD2. Germline V gene sequence: CDR1 SGDLS, CDR2 YYNGEE. The CDR3 contains 15 residues. The trim removed 2 bases at V and 7 bases at J, leaving 7 bases unmatched. DNA of the CDR3: TGTGCCAGCAGCGTCCCTAGCGGGTTGGGCGGGGAGCTGTTTTTT. It translates to CASSVPSGLGGELFF.

This clonotype was found a few times. The V call is TRBV12-3 or TRBV12-4, the J call TRBJ2-3; a possible D gene is TRBD2 (5 bases). CDR3 length: 15 residues. Between the trimmed V and J ends, which lost 5 bases and 1 base, there was a span of 13 bases. This CDR3 reads CASSLRTGRTDTQYF. CDR3 DNA sequence: TGTGCCAGCAGTCTCCGGACTGGACGCACAGATACGCAGTATTTT.

V usage is TRBV6-1 and J usage is TRBJ1-5; D gene uncertain. Trimming removed 4 bases from V and 6 bases from J, with 10 bases in between. The CDR3 length is 13 residues. Germline V gene data show CDR1 as MNHNS and CDR2 as SASEGT. CDR3 in amino acids: CASSVGVAQPQHF. The DNA for the CDR3 is TGTGCCAGCAGTGTTGGGGTAGCTCAGCCCCAGCATTTT.

The J gene is TRBJ1-1, the V gene TRBV30, with 7 bases lining up with TRBD1. The CDR3 length is 13 residues. Germline CDR1 GTSNPN, CDR2 SVGIG (reference sequence). V lost 4 bases to trimming and J lost 1 base; unmatched junction nucleotides: 3. CDR3 nucleotide sequence: TGTGCCTGGACGGGACAGTCGAACACTGAAGCTTTCTTT. Its protein is CAWTGQSNTEAFF. The full variable domain, its missing parts supplied by reference TRBV30 and TRBJ1-1, is SQTIHQWPATLVQPVGSPLSLECTVEGTSNPNLYWYRQAAGRGLQLLFYSVGIGQISSEVPQNLSASRPQDRQFILSSKKLLLSDSGFYLCAWTGQSNTEAFFGQGTRLTVV.

The V call is TRBV4-3, the J call TRBJ1-5; 8 nucleotides agree with TRBD1. This CDR3 is 15 amino acids long. The germline V gene encodes CDR1 LGHNA and CDR2 YSLEER. The V gene end was trimmed by 4 bases and the J gene end by 7 bases; junction bases not matched to a gene: 9. CDR3 coding DNA: TGCGCCAGCAGCCTTGACAGGGGAGAGGGACAGCCCCAGCATTTT. Protein: CASSLDRGEGQPQHF.

This clonotype was observed at least ten times. The chain employs TRBV12-3 or TRBV12-4 and TRBJ1-5; 8 bases fit TRBD1. The CDR3 loop spans 17 amino acids. After removal of 6 bases from V and 0 bases from J, the junction contained 10 bases not matched to a gene. CDR3 in amino acids: CASRPGTGFNSNQPQHF. The DNA for the CDR3 is TGTGCCAGCAGGCCCGGGACAGGATTTAATAGCAATCAGCCCCAGCATTTT.

This clonotype came up a few times. The chain employs TRBV4-1 and TRBJ2-1; no clear D. This CDR3 is 17 amino acids long. Germline V lookup: CDR1 MGHRA, CDR2 YSYEKL. V was cut by 1 base and J by 1 base, with 14 bases left in between. The CDR3 spells CASSQVVRAGSYNEQFF. As DNA, the CDR3 is TGCGCCAGCAGCCAAGTAGTCCGGGCAGGATCCTACAATGAGCAGTTCTTC.

Only a few counts were recorded for this clonotype. The chain has TRBV29-1 and TRBJ2-7; D not certain. The CDR3 runs to 10 residues. V was shortened by 6 bases and J by 3 bases, with 6 bases between the two germline ends. Germline V gene lookup returns CDR1 SQVTM and CDR2 ANQGSEA. The CDR3 region is CSVGVYEQYF. The CDR3 DNA is TGCAGCGTCGGAGTCTACGAGCAGTACTTC.

In this sample, this clonotype turned up a few times. The V call is TRBV20-1, the J call TRBJ1-2; D call uncertain. Between the trimmed V and J ends, which lost 5 bases and 4 bases, there was a span of 8 bases. The CDR3 totals 11 residues. The V gene's germline CDR1 is DFQATT and CDR2 SNEGSKA (reference sequence). The CDR3 protein is CSAPSIYGYTF. The DNA of the CDR3 is TGCAGTGCTCCGTCCATCTATGGCTACACCTTC.